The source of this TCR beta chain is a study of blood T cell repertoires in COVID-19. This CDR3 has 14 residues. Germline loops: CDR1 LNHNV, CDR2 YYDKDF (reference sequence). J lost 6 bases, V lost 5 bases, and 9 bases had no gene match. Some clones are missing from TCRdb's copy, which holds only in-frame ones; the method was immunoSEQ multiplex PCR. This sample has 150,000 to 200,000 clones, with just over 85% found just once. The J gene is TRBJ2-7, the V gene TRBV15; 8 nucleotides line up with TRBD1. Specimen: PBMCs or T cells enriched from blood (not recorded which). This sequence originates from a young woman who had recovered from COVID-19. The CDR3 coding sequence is TGTGCCACCAGCGCCTGGACAGGGAGCGGCGAGCAGTACTTC. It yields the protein CATSAWTGSGEQYF.